Following are 17 T cell receptor beta chains from one sample sequenced in a study of T and B cells in COVID-19 patients. TRB rearrangements were amplified by multiplex PCR with BIOMED2 TRB-A/B primers. TCRdb reprocessed the multiplex PCR reads via MiXCR and lists one record per CDR3 protein. The sample includes about 7,000 distinct CDR3 sequences, roughly a third of them seen just once. Each TRB amplification used about 250-550 ng of genomic DNA from blood. Source material: blood. The receptors were gathered from a human donor with active COVID-19.

This clonotype has just a few counts. The V and J genes are TRBV27 and TRBJ2-5; 9 nucleotides agree with TRBD1. This CDR3 is 13 amino acids long. J was trimmed by 6 bases and V by 8 bases; bases with no gene match: 7. From germline, CDR1 is MNHEY and CDR2 SMNVEV (reference sequence). The CDR3, as DNA: TGTGCCAGCCGGCTACAGGGGGCGAAGACCCAGTACTTC. It codes for CASRLQGAKTQYF.

To note about this clonotype: One end of the junction varies from germline; a read error may be responsible. The chain couples TRBV6-4 to TRBJ2-2, with 8 nucleotides matching TRBD2. Germline-derived CDR1 and CDR2 are MRHNA and SNTAGT. This CDR3 has 17 amino acids. The CDR3 DNA follows: TGTGCCAGCAGTTACTCGGAAACGGGGGGGCCGTCCGGGGAGCTGTTTTTT. It translates to CASSYSETGGPSGELFF.

With respect to this clonotype: A much more abundant neighbour one base away suggests this may be a read error. This chain joins TRBV19 and TRBJ2-7; 7 bases match TRBD1. J lost 2 bases, V lost 5 bases, and 15 bases had no gene match. This CDR3 is 17 amino acids long. Germline values: CDR1 LNHDA, CDR2 SQIVND (reference sequence). The CDR3 loop is CASSYKGAGGRTYEQYF. The CDR3 coding sequence is TGTGCCAGTAGTTATAAGGGGGCAGGGGGTAGGACCTACGAGCAGTACTTC. Full variable domain (rest looked up from reference TRBV19 and TRBJ2-7): DGGITQSPKYLFRKEGQNVTLSCEQNLNHDAMYWYRQDPGQGLRLIYYSQIVNDFQKGDIAEGYSVSREKKESFPLTVTSAQKNPTAFYLCASSYKGAGGRTYEQYFGPGTRLTVT.

In this sample, this clonotype is medium-sized (0.01 to 0.1%). The rearrangement links TRBV19 to TRBJ1-2; D may be TRBD1 (5 bases). The CDR3 totals 16 residues. The ends were cut back, 5 bases at V and 2 bases at J, with 18 bases in the middle. Germline CDR1 LNHDA, CDR2 SQIVND (reference sequence). The CDR3 coding sequence is TGTGCCAGTAGTGCAGGGTCCCAGTGGCAGAACTATGGCTACACCTTC. Amino acid sequence: CASSAGSQWQNYGYTF.

Judged by abundance, this clonotype is medium-sized. The V call is TRBV7-6, the J call TRBJ2-2; no firm D call. Germline V gives CDR1 SGHVS, CDR2 FNYEAQ. The CDR3 runs to 15 residues. Trimming stripped 2 bases from V and 2 bases from J, with 9 bases between. This chain's CDR3 is CASSLRRLNTGELFF. DNA for the CDR3: TGTGCCAGCAGCTTACGTCGGTTAAACACCGGGGAGCTGTTTTTT.

This clonotype has more than one count but fewer than ten. The genes are TRBV12-3 or TRBV12-4 and TRBJ1-2, with D unclear. The CDR3 consists of 15 residues. The ends were cut back, 2 bases at V and 6 bases at J, with 16 bases in the middle. The CDR3 protein is CASSLFGGGYDGYTF. CDR3 nucleotides: TGTGCCAGCAGTTTATTCGGCGGAGGCTACGATGGCTACACCTTC.

The chain links TRBV7-2 to TRBJ2-3; possibly TRBD1 for D (6 bases). The V end was cut by 1 base, the J end by 4 bases, with 12 bases between. The CDR3 sequence is 15 residues long. Looked up from germline, CDR1 is SGHTA and CDR2 is FQGNSA. The CDR3 sequence: CASSLVGHGADTQYF. CDR3 bases: TGTGCCAGCAGCTTAGTGGGACATGGGGCAGATACGCAGTATTTT.

By share of the sample, this clonotype is medium-sized (0.01 to 0.1%). The rearrangement joins TRBV19 to TRBJ1-4; D remains ambiguous. With 7 bases removed from V and 4 bases from J, the gap between germline ends came to 13 bases. The CDR3 spans 14 residues. CDR1 is LNHDA and CDR2 is SQIVND in the germline V gene (reference sequence). CDR3 sequence reads: CASMGPPSNEKLFF. CDR3 sequence (DNA): TGTGCCAGTATGGGCCCTCCGAGTAATGAAAAACTGTTTTTT.

This chain connects TRBV19 to TRBJ1-5; 7 positions match TRBD1. This CDR3 is built from 16 residues. V was clipped by 6 bases and J by 3 bases; unmatched bases: 11. The germline V gene has CDR1 LNHDA and CDR2 SQIVND (reference sequence). CDR3 sequence reads: CASSPTGFEANQPQHF. CDR3 nucleotides: TGTGCCAGTAGCCCGACAGGGTTCGAGGCCAATCAGCCCCAGCATTTT. Complete variable domain (other parts from reference TRBV19 and TRBJ1-5): DGGITQSPKYLFRKEGQNVTLSCEQNLNHDAMYWYRQDPGQGLRLIYYSQIVNDFQKGDIAEGYSVSREKKESFPLTVTSAQKNPTAFYLCASSPTGFEANQPQHFGDGTRLSIL.

By share, this clonotype ranks as medium-sized. The rearrangement uses TRBV18 and TRBJ2-2; no reliable D call. Germline V gives CDR1 KGHSH, CDR2 LQKENI. This CDR3 spans 12 amino acids. V gave up 5 bases and J gave up 6 bases, with 7 bases separating them. Here the CDR3 reads CASSNRPGELFF. In nucleotides, the CDR3 is TGTGCCAGCTCAAATCGGCCCGGGGAGCTGTTTTTT.

J is TRBJ2-1 and V is TRBV6-2 or TRBV6-3; 7 bases agree with TRBD2. The CDR3 runs 16 residues. Unmatched junction bases numbered 11, after V lost 5 bases and J lost 4 bases. Germline V gene sequence: CDR1 MNHEY, CDR2 SVGEGT. The DNA for the CDR3 is TGTGCCAGCAGTCCCCGGGGAGCGGGGATTTACAATGAGCAGTTCTTC. This encodes CASSPRGAGIYNEQFF.

The chain couples TRBV5-5 to TRBJ2-5; possibly TRBD1 or TRBD2 for D (5 bases each). Trimming took off 4 bases at V and 3 bases at J, with 13 bases between the two ends. The CDR3 runs to 14 residues. Germline values: CDR1 SGHKS, CDR2 YYEKEE (reference sequence). CDR3 amino acids: CASSVVLGEETQYF. The CDR3 DNA reads TGTGCCAGCAGCGTTGTGCTGGGGGAAGAGACCCAGTACTTC.

This clonotype has only a few counts. The genes are TRBV6-2 or TRBV6-3 and TRBJ2-1; D possibly corresponds to TRBD2 (6 bases). This CDR3 comprises 13 residues. With 4 bases removed from V and 15 bases from J, the gap between germline ends came to 19 bases. CDR1 is MNHEY, CDR2 SVGEGT, per germline. The CDR3 loop reads CASSFSGYPWRFF. In DNA, the CDR3 is TGTGCCAGCAGTTTTAGCGGTTATCCTTGGAGGTTCTTC.

The gene calls are TRBV12-3 or TRBV12-4 and TRBJ1-1; TRBD1 is a possible D gene (5 bases). Trimming took 4 bases from V and 11 from J, leaving 11 bases between them. This CDR3 is 11 amino acids long. The chain's CDR3 is CASSSGAPAFF. In DNA, the CDR3 is TGTGCCAGCAGTTCCGGGGCCCCCGCTTTCTTT.

The rearrangement joins TRBV5-4 to TRBJ2-3; 8 bases agree with TRBD1. The J segment lost 0 bases and the V segment lost 3 bases, leaving 9 bases of the junction unmatched. Germline CDR1 and CDR2: SGHNT and YYREEE (reference sequence). This CDR3 is 17 amino acids long. CDR3 region: CASSSRTGPLSTDTQYF. Written as DNA, the CDR3 is TGTGCCAGCAGCTCTCGGACAGGGCCCCTTAGCACAGATACGCAGTATTTT.

This clonotype was detected only a few times. The chain uses TRBV5-1 and TRBJ2-2, with 10 bases fitting TRBD1. This CDR3 spans 16 amino acids. Germline CDR1 and CDR2: SGHRS and YFSETQ. Losses at the gene ends were 4 bases for V and 2 bases for J; bases not matched to a gene: 5. CDR3 sequence reads: CASSPGTGVNTGELFF. The DNA of the CDR3 is TGCGCCAGCAGCCCCGGGACAGGGGTAAACACCGGGGAGCTGTTTTTT. Based on the CDR3 plus reference TRBV5-1 and TRBJ2-2, the full variable domain is KAGVTQTPRYLIKTRGQQVTLSCSPISGHRSVSWYQQTPGQGLQFLFEYFSETQRNKGNFPGRFSGRQFSNSRSEMNVSTLELGDSALYLCASSPGTGVNTGELFFGEGSRLTVL.

This clonotype is medium-sized. This chain links TRBV19 with TRBJ1-2; 9 bases align to TRBD1. Germline-derived CDR1 and CDR2 are LNHDA and SQIVND (reference sequence). The CDR3 runs 14 residues. V shed 6 bases, J shed 4 bases, and the junction held 6 bases outside the gene matches. CDR3 loop: CASSLTGGVYGYTF. For the CDR3, the DNA is TGTGCCAGTAGCTTGACAGGGGGTGTCTATGGCTACACCTTC.